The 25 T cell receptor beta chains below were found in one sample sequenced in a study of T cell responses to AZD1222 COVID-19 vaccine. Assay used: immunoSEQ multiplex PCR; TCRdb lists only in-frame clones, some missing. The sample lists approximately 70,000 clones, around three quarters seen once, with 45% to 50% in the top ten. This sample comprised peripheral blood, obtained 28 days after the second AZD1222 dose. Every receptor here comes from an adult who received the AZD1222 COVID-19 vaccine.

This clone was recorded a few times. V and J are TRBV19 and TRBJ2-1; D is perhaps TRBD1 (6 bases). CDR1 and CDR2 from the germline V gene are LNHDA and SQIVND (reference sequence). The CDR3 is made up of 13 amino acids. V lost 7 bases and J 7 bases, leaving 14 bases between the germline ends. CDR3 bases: TGTGCCAGTATCTCAGGGGCGTTGAATGAGCAGTTCTTC. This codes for CASISGALNEQFF.

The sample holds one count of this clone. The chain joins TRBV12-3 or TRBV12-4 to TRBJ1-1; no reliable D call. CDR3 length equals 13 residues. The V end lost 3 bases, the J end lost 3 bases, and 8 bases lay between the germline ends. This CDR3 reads CASSLTGDTEAFF. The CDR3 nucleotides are TGTGCCAGCAGTTTGACTGGGGACACTGAAGCTTTCTTT.

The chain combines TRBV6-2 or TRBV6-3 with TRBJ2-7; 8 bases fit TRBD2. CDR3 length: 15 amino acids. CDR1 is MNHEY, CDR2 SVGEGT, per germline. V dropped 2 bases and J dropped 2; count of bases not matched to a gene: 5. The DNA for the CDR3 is TGTGCCAGCAGTTACATGAGCGGGGGAACCTACGAGCAGTACTTC. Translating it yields CASSYMSGGTYEQYF.

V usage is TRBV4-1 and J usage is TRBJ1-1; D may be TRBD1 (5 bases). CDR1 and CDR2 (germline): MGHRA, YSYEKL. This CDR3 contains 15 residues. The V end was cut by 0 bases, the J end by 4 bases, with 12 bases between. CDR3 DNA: TGCGCCAGCAGCCAAGATCTCTGGGGCGGCACTGAAGCTTTCTTT. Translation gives CASSQDLWGGTEAFF.

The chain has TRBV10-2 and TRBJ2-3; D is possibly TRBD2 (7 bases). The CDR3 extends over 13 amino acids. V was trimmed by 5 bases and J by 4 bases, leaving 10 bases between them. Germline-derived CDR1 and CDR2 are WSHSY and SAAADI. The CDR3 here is CASSWGGADTQYF. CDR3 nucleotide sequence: TGCGCCAGCAGTTGGGGGGGCGCAGATACGCAGTATTTT.

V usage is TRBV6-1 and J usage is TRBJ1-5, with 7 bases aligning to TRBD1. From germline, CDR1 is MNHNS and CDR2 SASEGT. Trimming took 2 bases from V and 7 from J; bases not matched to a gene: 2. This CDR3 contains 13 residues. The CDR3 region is CASSENRGQPQHF. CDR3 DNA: TGTGCCAGCAGTGAAAACAGGGGACAGCCCCAGCATTTT.

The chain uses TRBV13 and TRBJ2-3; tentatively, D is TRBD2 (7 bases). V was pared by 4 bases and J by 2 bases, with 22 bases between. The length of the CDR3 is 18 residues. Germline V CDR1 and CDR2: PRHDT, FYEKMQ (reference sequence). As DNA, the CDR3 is TGTGCCAGCAGCTCCCCCCCCGAGGCGGGGGCGTACACAGATACGCAGTATTTT. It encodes CASSSPPEAGAYTDTQYF. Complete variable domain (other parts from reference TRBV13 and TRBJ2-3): AAGVIQSPRHLIKEKRETATLKCYPIPRHDTVYWYQQGPGQDPQFLISFYEKMQSDKGSIPDRFSAQQFSDYHSELNMSSLELGDSALYFCASSSPPEAGAYTDTQYFGPGTRLTVL.

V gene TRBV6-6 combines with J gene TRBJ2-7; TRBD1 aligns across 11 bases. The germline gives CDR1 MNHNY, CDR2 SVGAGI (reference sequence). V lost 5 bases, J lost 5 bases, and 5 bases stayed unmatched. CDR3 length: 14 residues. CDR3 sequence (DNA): TGTGCCAGCAGTCGACCGGGACAGGGGGACGAGCAGTACTTC. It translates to CASSRPGQGDEQYF.

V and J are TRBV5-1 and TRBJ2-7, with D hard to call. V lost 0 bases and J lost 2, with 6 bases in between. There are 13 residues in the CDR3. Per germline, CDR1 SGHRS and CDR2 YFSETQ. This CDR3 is CASSLGPPYEQYF. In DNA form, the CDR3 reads TGCGCCAGCAGCTTGGGGCCCCCCTACGAGCAGTACTTC. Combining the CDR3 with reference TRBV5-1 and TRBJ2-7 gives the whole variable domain KAGVTQTPRYLIKTRGQQVTLSCSPISGHRSVSWYQQTPGQGLQFLFEYFSETQRNKGNFPGRFSGRQFSNSRSEMNVSTLELGDSALYLCASSLGPPYEQYFGPGTRLTVT.

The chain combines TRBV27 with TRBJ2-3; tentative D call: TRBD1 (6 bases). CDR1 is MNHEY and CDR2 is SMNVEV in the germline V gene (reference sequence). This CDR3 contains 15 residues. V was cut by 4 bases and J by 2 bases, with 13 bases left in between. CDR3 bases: TGTGCCAGCAGTTCACAGGGCCCGTTCACAGATACGCAGTATTTT. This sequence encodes CASSSQGPFTDTQYF.

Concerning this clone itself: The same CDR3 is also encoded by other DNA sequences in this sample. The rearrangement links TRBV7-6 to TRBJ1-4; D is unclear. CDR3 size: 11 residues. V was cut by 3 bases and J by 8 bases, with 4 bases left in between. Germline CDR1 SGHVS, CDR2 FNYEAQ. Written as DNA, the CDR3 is TGTGCCAGCAGCTTTGACGAAAAACTGTTTTTT. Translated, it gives CASSFDEKLFF.

The CDR3 coding sequence is TGTGCCAGCAGTTACTCGGCCACAGGGTATAATCAGCCCCAGCATTTT. This encodes CASSYSATGYNQPQHF. This chain joins TRBV6-5 and TRBJ1-5, with D perhaps matching TRBD1 (6 bases). CDR3 length: 16 amino acids. Germline V gives CDR1 MNHEY, CDR2 SVGAGI. V was cut by 0 bases and J by 4 bases, with 13 bases left in between.

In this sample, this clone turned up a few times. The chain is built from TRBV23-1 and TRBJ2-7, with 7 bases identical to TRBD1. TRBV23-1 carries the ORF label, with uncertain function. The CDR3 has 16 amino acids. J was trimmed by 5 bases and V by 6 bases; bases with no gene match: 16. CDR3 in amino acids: CASSPGTGEKANEQYF. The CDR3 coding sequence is TGCGCCAGCAGCCCGGGAACAGGGGAGAAAGCTAACGAGCAGTACTTC.

The DNA for the CDR3 is TGCGCCAGCAGCTTGCTGCCGGATTCAGATACGCAGTATTTT. As protein: CASSLLPDSDTQYF. The chain links TRBV5-1 to TRBJ2-3, with D hard to call. The CDR3 has 14 amino acids. Germline-derived CDR1 and CDR2 are SGHRS and YFSETQ. The V and J ends lost 1 base and 4 bases respectively, with 10 bases between them.

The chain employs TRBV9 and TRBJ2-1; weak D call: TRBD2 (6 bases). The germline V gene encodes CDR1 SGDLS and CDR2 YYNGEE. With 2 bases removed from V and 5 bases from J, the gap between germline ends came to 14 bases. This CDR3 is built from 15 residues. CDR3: CASSVSPGLNNEQFF. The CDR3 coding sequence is TGTGCCAGCAGCGTTTCGCCGGGACTTAACAATGAGCAGTTCTTC. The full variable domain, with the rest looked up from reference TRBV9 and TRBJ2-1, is DSGVTQTPKHLITATGQRVTLRCSPRSGDLSVYWYQQSLDQGLQFLIQYYNGEERAKGNILERFSAQQFPDLHSELNLSSLELGDSALYFCASSVSPGLNNEQFFGPGTRLTVL.

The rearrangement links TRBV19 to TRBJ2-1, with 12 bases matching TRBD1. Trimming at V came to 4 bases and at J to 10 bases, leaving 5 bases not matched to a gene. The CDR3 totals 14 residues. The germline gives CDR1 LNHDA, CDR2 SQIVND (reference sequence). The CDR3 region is CASSRDRGPTEQFF. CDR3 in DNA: TGTGCCAGTAGTAGGGACAGGGGGCCCACGGAGCAGTTCTTC.

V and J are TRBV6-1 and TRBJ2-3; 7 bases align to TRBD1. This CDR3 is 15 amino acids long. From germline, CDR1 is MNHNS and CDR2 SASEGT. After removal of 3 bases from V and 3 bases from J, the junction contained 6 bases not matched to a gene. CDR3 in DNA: TGTGCCAGCAGTGAGATGAGGGGGCCGACAGATACGCAGTATTTT. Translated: CASSEMRGPTDTQYF.

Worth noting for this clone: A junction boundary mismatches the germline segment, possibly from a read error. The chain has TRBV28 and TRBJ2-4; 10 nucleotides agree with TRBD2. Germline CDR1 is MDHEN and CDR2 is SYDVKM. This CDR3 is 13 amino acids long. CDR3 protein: CAGRTSGGNIQYF. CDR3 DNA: TGTGCCGGCAGGACTAGCGGAGGAAACATTCAGTACTTC.

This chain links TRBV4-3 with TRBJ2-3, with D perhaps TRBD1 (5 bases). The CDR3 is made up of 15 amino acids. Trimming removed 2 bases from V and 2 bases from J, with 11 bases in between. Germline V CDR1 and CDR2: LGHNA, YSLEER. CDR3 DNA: TGCGCCAGCAGCCAAACGGACATTACCACAGATACGCAGTATTTT. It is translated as CASSQTDITTDTQYF.

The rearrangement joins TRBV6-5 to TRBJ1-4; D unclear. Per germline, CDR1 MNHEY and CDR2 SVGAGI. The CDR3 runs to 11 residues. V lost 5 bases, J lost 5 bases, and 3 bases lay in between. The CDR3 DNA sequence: TGTGCCAGCAGTCTCAATGAAAAACTGTTTTTT. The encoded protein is CASSLNEKLFF.

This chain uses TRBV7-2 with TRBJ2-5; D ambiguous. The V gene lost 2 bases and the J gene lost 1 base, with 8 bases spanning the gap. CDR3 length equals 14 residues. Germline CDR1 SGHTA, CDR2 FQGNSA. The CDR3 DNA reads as TGTGCCAGCAGCTTATTTGGCGGCCAAGAGACCCAGTACTTC. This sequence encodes CASSLFGGQETQYF. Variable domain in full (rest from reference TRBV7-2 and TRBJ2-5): GAGVSQSPSNKVTEKGKDVELRCDPISGHTALYWYRQSLGQGLEFLIYFQGNSAPDKSGLPSDRFSAERTGGSVSTLTIQRTQQEDSAVYLCASSLFGGQETQYFGPGTRLLVL.

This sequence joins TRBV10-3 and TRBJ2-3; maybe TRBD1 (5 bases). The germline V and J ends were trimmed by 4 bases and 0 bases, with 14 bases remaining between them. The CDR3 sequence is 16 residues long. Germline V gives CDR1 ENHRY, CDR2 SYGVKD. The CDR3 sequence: CAISAGFPASTDTQYF. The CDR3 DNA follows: TGTGCCATCAGTGCAGGGTTCCCGGCTAGCACAGATACGCAGTATTTT.

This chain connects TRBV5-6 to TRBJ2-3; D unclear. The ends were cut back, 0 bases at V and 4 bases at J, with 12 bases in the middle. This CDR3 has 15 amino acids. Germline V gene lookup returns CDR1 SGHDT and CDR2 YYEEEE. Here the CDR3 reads CASSLDRFPPDTQYF. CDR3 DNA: TGTGCCAGCAGCTTGGATCGCTTCCCCCCAGATACGCAGTATTTT.

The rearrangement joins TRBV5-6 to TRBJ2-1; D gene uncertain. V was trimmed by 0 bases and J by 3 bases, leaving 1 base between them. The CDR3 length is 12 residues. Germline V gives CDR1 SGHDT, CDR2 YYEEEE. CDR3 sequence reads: CASSLDYNEQFF. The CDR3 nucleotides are TGTGCCAGCAGCTTGGACTACAATGAGCAGTTCTTC.

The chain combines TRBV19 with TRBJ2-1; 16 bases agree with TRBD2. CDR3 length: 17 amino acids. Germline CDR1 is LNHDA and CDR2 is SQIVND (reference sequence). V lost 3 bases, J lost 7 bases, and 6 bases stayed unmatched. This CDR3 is CASSMGLAGGPGNEQFF. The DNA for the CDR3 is TGTGCCAGTAGTATGGGACTAGCGGGGGGGCCAGGAAATGAGCAGTTCTTC.